A single sample gave rise to the 15 T cell receptor beta chains below, sequenced in a study of CD8 T cells in Susac syndrome. The RNA input was about 0.5 to 1 ug, and it was reverse transcribed with random hexamers. One entry per CDR3 protein, called by TCRdb with MiXCR from the immunoSEQ multiplex PCR reads. The data contain around 190,000 distinct CDR3 sequences, roughly 94% of them singletons. Sequences were obtained from CD4+ T cells from PBMCs. These receptors all stem from a human donor in good health.

This clonotype has only a few counts. The V call is TRBV4-2, the J call TRBJ2-1, with D perhaps matching TRBD1 or TRBD2 (6 bases each). Trimming left V 1 base short and J 7 bases short, with 14 bases between. This CDR3 comprises 15 residues. CDR1 is LGHNA and CDR2 is YNFKEQ in the germline V gene. CDR3: CASSQADGGGNEQFF. The CDR3, as DNA: TGTGCCAGCAGCCAAGCTGACGGGGGCGGGAATGAGCAGTTCTTC.

In DNA, the CDR3 is TGTGCCAGCAGCCAAGCGGGCGGACCCTGGGAGCAGTACTTC. This gives the protein CASSQAGGPWEQYF. The chain is built from TRBV3-1 and TRBJ2-7; D ambiguous. The germline V and J ends were trimmed by 1 base and 7 bases, with 14 bases remaining between them. Germline CDR1 LGHDT, CDR2 YNNKEL (reference sequence). This CDR3 spans 14 amino acids.

The chain is built from TRBV3-1 and TRBJ2-3; 8 positions match TRBD2. The CDR3 has 16 amino acids. In germline, CDR1 is LGHDT, CDR2 YNNKEL (reference sequence). V was clipped by 0 bases and J by 6 bases; unmatched bases: 8. The CDR3 loop is CASSQDIRGGRDTQYF. In nucleotides, the CDR3 is TGTGCCAGCAGCCAAGATATACGGGGGGGCCGGGATACGCAGTATTTT.

The J gene is TRBJ2-2, the V gene TRBV19; no firm D call. This CDR3 is built from 13 residues. V lost 4 bases and J lost 7, with 10 bases in between. Germline V gene lookup returns CDR1 LNHDA and CDR2 SQIVND (reference sequence). The CDR3 spells CASSTYSDGELFF. The CDR3 region has the DNA TGTGCCAGTAGTACCTACTCGGACGGGGAGCTGTTTTTT.

This rearrangement joins TRBV4-3 to TRBJ1-2; TRBD1 matches 7 bases. Per the germline V gene, CDR1 is LGHNA and CDR2 is YSLEER. V dropped 4 bases and J dropped 4; count of bases not matched to a gene: 12. The CDR3 length is 16 residues. This chain's CDR3 is CASSPGQGRGLYGYTF. CDR3 nucleotides: TGCGCCAGCAGCCCAGGGCAGGGGAGGGGGCTCTATGGCTACACCTTC.

This sequence joins TRBV14 and TRBJ2-1, with D possibly being TRBD2 (6 bases). The germline CDR1 and CDR2 sequences are SGHDN and FVKESK. This CDR3 has 13 amino acids. V lost 5 bases and J lost 6, with 11 bases in between. CDR3 in DNA: TGTGCCAGCAGCTTGACTAGTTTCAATGAGCAGTTCTTC. It specifies CASSLTSFNEQFF. Full variable domain (outside the CDR3, taken from reference TRBV14 and TRBJ2-1): EAGVTQFPSHSVIEKGQTVTLRCDPISGHDNLYWYRRVMGKEIKFLLHFVKESKQDESGMPNNRFLAERTGGTYSTLKVQPAELEDSGVYFCASSLTSFNEQFFGPGTRLTVL.

This chain joins TRBV29-1 and TRBJ2-3; TRBD2 is a possible D gene (6 bases). The length of the CDR3 is 14 residues. Trimming removed 4 bases from V and 6 bases from J, with 17 bases in between. CDR1 and CDR2 (germline): SQVTM, ANQGSEA. CDR3 residues: CSVVASVNVDTQYF. CDR3 bases: TGCAGCGTTGTTGCTAGCGTGAACGTGGATACGCAGTATTTT.

V is TRBV20-1 and J is TRBJ1-2; a weak D match, TRBD1 (6 bases). With 4 bases removed from V and 2 bases from J, the gap between germline ends came to 14 bases. CDR1 is DFQATT, CDR2 SNEGSKA, per germline (reference sequence). This CDR3 spans 14 amino acids. CDR3 in amino acids: CSATAGGANYGYTF. The CDR3, as DNA: TGCAGTGCTACCGCCGGGGGGGCGAACTATGGCTACACCTTC.

In this sample, this clonotype turned up once. V is TRBV20-1 and J is TRBJ2-5; no definite D call. This CDR3 comprises 10 residues. CDR1 and CDR2 (germline): DFQATT, SNEGSKA (reference sequence). V lost 5 bases to trimming and J lost 13 bases, with 14 bases between them. The CDR3 coding sequence is TGCAGTGCTGGGTTGCCGCCCGGGTACTTC. This translates into CSAGLPPGYF.

This chain joins TRBV19 and TRBJ2-3; TRBD2 matches at 8 bases. This CDR3 has 13 amino acids. Germline V gene lookup returns CDR1 LNHDA and CDR2 SQIVND (reference sequence). V lost 10 bases and J lost 6; bases outside the gene matches: 9. CDR3 DNA: TGTGCCACCTCCGGGGGGGCAGGGGATACGCAGTATTTT. Residues: CATSGGAGDTQYF.

This rearrangement joins TRBV20-1 to TRBJ2-5; TRBD1 matches at 9 bases. The germline V gene has CDR1 DFQATT and CDR2 SNEGSKA (reference sequence). The CDR3 loop spans 12 amino acids. Losses at the gene ends were 7 bases for V and 7 bases for J; bases not matched to a gene: 7. The CDR3 loop is CSGDRAPGTQYF. The CDR3 bases are TGCAGTGGGGACAGGGCCCCAGGGACCCAGTACTTC.

This sequence joins TRBV5-1 and TRBJ2-3; D gene uncertain. The CDR3 has 14 residues. Per germline, CDR1 SGHRS and CDR2 YFSETQ. V was trimmed by 5 bases and J by 6 bases, leaving 16 bases between them. CDR3 protein: CASSALRSGDTQYF. CDR3 nucleotides: TGCGCCAGCAGTGCTTTGAGGTCCGGGGATACGCAGTATTTT.

The chain links TRBV5-1 to TRBJ2-1; 15 bases line up with TRBD2. V lost 4 bases to trimming and J lost 8 bases; unmatched junction nucleotides: 7. From germline, CDR1 is SGHRS and CDR2 YFSETQ. CDR3 length: 16 residues. The CDR3 DNA reads as TGCGCCAGCAGCGGAGGGACTAGCGGGAGGAGGTATGAGCAGTTCTTC. This sequence encodes CASSGGTSGRRYEQFF.

The chain couples TRBV24-1 to TRBJ2-1; D might be TRBD1 (5 bases). V lost 7 bases to trimming and J lost 8 bases, with 11 bases between them. Germline CDR1 and CDR2: KGHDR and SFDVKD. The CDR3 has 12 amino acids. In DNA form, the CDR3 reads TGTGCCACCAGCCCTCTAGGGGATGAGCAGTTCTTC. Its protein product is CATSPLGDEQFF.

The CDR3 DNA sequence: TGTGCCAGCAGCTTTGGGGGGGGCCTAGCCTACGAGCAGTACTTC. It specifies CASSFGGGLAYEQYF. The J gene is TRBJ2-7, the V gene TRBV7-2, with D possibly matching TRBD2 (7 bases). CDR1 is SGHTA and CDR2 is FQGNSA in the germline V gene. V lost 3 bases and J lost 2, with 14 bases in between. This CDR3 has 15 residues.